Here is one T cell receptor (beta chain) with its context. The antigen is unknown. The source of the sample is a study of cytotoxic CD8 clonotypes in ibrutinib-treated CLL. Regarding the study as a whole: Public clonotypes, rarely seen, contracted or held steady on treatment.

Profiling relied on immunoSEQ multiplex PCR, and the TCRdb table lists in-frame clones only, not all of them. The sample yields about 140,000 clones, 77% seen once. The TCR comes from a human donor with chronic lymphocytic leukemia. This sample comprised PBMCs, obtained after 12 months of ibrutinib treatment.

CDR3 residues: CASSQEGVNQPQHF. CDR3 sequence (DNA): TGCGCCAGCAGCCAAGAGGGTGTCAATCAGCCCCAGCATTTT. The chain has TRBV4-1 and TRBJ1-5; D uncertain. The CDR3 is 14 residues long. Germline CDR1 reads MGHRA; CDR2 reads YSYEKL. The V end lost 0 bases, the J end lost 3 bases, and 6 bases lay between the germline ends.